The rows below give T cell receptor beta chains drawn from one sample of a study of cytomegalovirus exposure and HLA in healthy donors. Clones were sequenced by immunoSEQ multiplex PCR, and TCRdb holds only the in-frame ones, with some missing. The sample lists about 200,000 clones; about 80% were seen once. The sequencing sample was made of PBMCs. The receptor set was obtained from a male donor in good health and CMV-seronegative. The CDR3 runs from the conserved cysteine through the conserved F or W. The D gene is left open where the match is weak. Clone sizes are given selectively: once, few, many, or a class where the clone is expanded.

size	V	D	J	CDR3	DNA
-	TRBV4-3	TRBD1	TRBJ1-2	CASSQDRDSSTYGYTF	TGCGCCAGCAGCCAAGACCGGGACAGTAGTACCTATGGCTACACCTTC
-	TRBV4-3	-	TRBJ2-7	CASSQEWENFYEQYF	TGCGCCAGCAGCCAAGAGTGGGAGAACTTCTACGAGCAGTACTTC
-	TRBV6-5	-	TRBJ1-6	CASSYWDISYNSPLHF	TGTGCCAGCAGTTACTGGGACATCTCCTATAATTCACCCCTCCACTTT
-	TRBV10-3	TRBD2	TRBJ2-7	CAISGMAGVGYEQYF	TGTGCCATCAGTGGAATGGCGGGAGTAGGCTACGAGCAGTACTTC
-	TRBV5-1	TRBD1	TRBJ2-1	CASSLWTGTNNEQFF	TGCGCCAGCAGCTTGTGGACAGGCACAAACAATGAGCAGTTCTTC
-	TRBV28	-	TRBJ2-7	CASSFLRVSSYEQYF	TGTGCCAGCAGTTTCCTCAGGGTTAGCTCCTACGAGCAGTACTTC
-	TRBV6-6	TRBD1	TRBJ2-2	CASRQETGVETGELFF	TGTGCCAGCAGACAGGAGACAGGGGTGGAAACCGGGGAGCTGTTTTTT
-	TRBV18	-	TRBJ1-5	CASSRLWNQPQHF	TGTGCCAGCTCTAGACTTTGGAATCAGCCCCAGCATTTT
few	TRBV4-3	-	TRBJ1-4	CASSQGSLTQLFF	TGCGCCAGCAGCCAAGGGTCTTTGACTCAACTGTTTTTT
-	TRBV4-3	-	TRBJ2-7	CASSQVYDSTYEQYF	TGCGCCAGCAGCCAAGTTTATGACAGTACCTACGAGCAATACTTC
-	TRBV19	TRBD1	TRBJ2-5	CASSTGGGRMETQYF	TGTGCCAGTAGCACAGGGGGAGGTAGAATGGAGACCCAGTACTTC
-	TRBV9	TRBD1	TRBJ1-2	CASSVGTGGDYGYTF	TGTGCCAGCAGCGTAGGGACAGGGGGGGACTATGGCTACACCTTC
-	TRBV7-9	-	TRBJ2-5	CSSRTVARGETQYF	TGTTCCAGCAGAACTGTAGCCCGGGGGGAGACCCAGTACTTC
few	TRBV28	-	TRBJ2-4	CASSLQGSGKNIQYF	TGTGCCAGCAGTTTGCAGGGGTCGGGCAAAAACATTCAGTACTTC
few	TRBV6-4	TRBD1	TRBJ2-3	CASSDSTGADTQYF	TGTGCCAGCAGTGACTCGACAGGGGCAGATACGCAGTATTTT
-	TRBV6-1	TRBD1	TRBJ1-5	CASRRDRGTNQPQHF	TGTGCCAGCCGTCGGGACAGGGGGACCAATCAGCCCCAGCATTTT
-	TRBV15	-	TRBJ1-1	CATSIRTVNTEAFF	TGTGCCACCAGCATTAGAACGGTGAACACTGAAGCTTTCTTT
-	TRBV29-1	-	TRBJ1-5	CSVEEGGVGNQPQHF	TGCAGCGTTGAAGAGGGAGGGGTGGGCAATCAGCCCCAGCATTTT
few	TRBV27	-	TRBJ2-2	CASSFEGSPGELFF	TGTGCCAGCAGTTTCGAGGGATCTCCCGGGGAGCTGTTTTTT
-	TRBV19	TRBD1	TRBJ1-6	CASSRTGQRSSYNSPLHF	TGTGCCAGTAGCCGAACGGGACAGCGAAGCTCCTATAATTCACCCCTCCACTTT
-	TRBV28	-	TRBJ1-2	CASRLGLYGYTF	TGTGCCAGCAGATTAGGGCTCTATGGCTACACCTTC
-	TRBV27	-	TRBJ2-7	CASSLSRDYEQYF	TGTGCCAGCAGTTTATCCAGGGACTACGAGCAGTACTTC
-	TRBV6-5	-	TRBJ2-2	CASSYSRTNTGELFF	TGTGCCAGCAGTTACAGCAGGACTAACACCGGGGAGCTGTTTTTT
-	TRBV29-1	-	TRBJ1-1	CSVVFGGWRNTEAFF	TGCAGCGTTGTGTTCGGGGGGTGGAGGAACACTGAAGCTTTCTTT
-	TRBV9	-	TRBJ2-7	CASSVGGDRGYEQYF	TGTGCCAGCAGCGTAGGGGGGGACAGAGGGTACGAGCAGTACTTC
-	TRBV4-2	-	TRBJ2-5	CASSQEQAYQETQYF	TGTGCCAGCAGCCAAGAGCAGGCTTACCAAGAGACCCAGTACTTC
-	TRBV9	TRBD1	TRBJ2-5	CASSSRDRGWQTQYF	TGTGCCAGCAGCTCCCGGGACAGGGGATGGCAGACCCAGTACTTC
-	TRBV11-2	-	TRBJ2-1	CASRPAGQGHNEQFF	TGTGCCAGCAGGCCGGCTGGGCAGGGGCATAATGAGCAGTTCTTC
-	TRBV25-1	TRBD1	TRBJ2-1	CASSESFVTGGIDEQFF	TGTGCCAGCAGTGAGAGCTTCGTTACAGGGGGCATCGATGAGCAGTTCTTC
once	TRBV6-5	TRBD1	TRBJ2-2	CASRPGQGITGELFF	TGTGCCAGCAGACCCGGACAGGGCATCACCGGGGAGCTGTTTTTT
-	TRBV27	-	TRBJ1-1	CASSSDRRTEAFF	TGTGCCAGCAGTTCGGACAGACGCACTGAAGCTTTCTTT
-	TRBV27	TRBD1	TRBJ1-2	CASSPYPTGPGGYTF	TGTGCCAGCAGTCCTTACCCGACAGGGCCGGGAGGCTACACCTTC
few	TRBV7-7	TRBD1	TRBJ2-3	CASSLGDSRTDTQYF	TGTGCCAGCAGCTTAGGGGACAGTCGCACAGATACGCAGTATTTT
-	TRBV5-1	-	TRBJ1-1	CASSLDRVVTEAFF	TGCGCCAGCAGCTTGGACAGGGTAGTCACTGAAGCTTTCTTT
-	TRBV6-5	-	TRBJ1-2	CASSLQAGYTF	TGTGCCAGCAGTTTGCAGGCTGGCTACACCTTC
-	TRBV19	-	TRBJ1-4	CASIGGPTNEKLFF	TGTGCCAGTATCGGGGGACCAACTAATGAAAAACTGTTTTTT
-	TRBV5-1	-	TRBJ2-4	CASSSALRDIQYF	TGCGCCAGCAGCTCCGCCTTGAGGGACATTCAGTACTTC
-	TRBV11-3	-	TRBJ2-7	CASSQGRGTYEQYF	TGTGCCAGCAGCCAGGGACGGGGGACCTACGAGCAGTACTTC
once	TRBV19	TRBD2	TRBJ2-5	CASGGGRGQETQYF	TGTGCCAGCGGGGGGGGCAGGGGTCAAGAGACCCAGTACTTC
few	TRBV4-2	TRBD1	TRBJ1-1	CASTGAGGMNTEAFF	TGTGCCAGCACCGGGGCAGGGGGTATGAACACTGAAGCTTTCTTT
-	TRBV10-3	-	TRBJ2-5	CAISESSGQETQYF	TGTGCCATCAGTGAGTCGAGCGGACAAGAGACCCAGTACTTC
once	TRBV28	TRBD1	TRBJ2-7	CASSAPGQDSYEQYF	TGTGCCAGCAGTGCTCCGGGACAGGACTCCTACGAGCAGTACTTC
-	TRBV5-4	-	TRBJ2-1	CASSLDWDSLRANEQFF	TGTGCCAGCAGCTTGGATTGGGACTCACTGAGGGCCAATGAGCAGTTCTTC
-	TRBV7-3	-	TRBJ2-1	CASSYQTRENEQFF	TGTGCCAGCAGTTACCAAACACGGGAGAATGAGCAGTTCTTC